The rows below give T cell receptor beta chains drawn from one sample of a study of blood T cell repertoires in COVID-19. Using immunoSEQ multiplex PCR, the repertoire was profiled, and TCRdb retains in-frame clones only, with some absent. The table has 90,000 to 100,000 clones, around 85% seen once. Input material: peripheral blood. Source of these receptors: a man at least 80 years old with acute or convalescent COVID-19. CDR3s include the opening cysteine and the closing phenylalanine or tryptophan. The D gene is left open where the match is weak. Size values are once, few and many counts, or a class for expanded clones, and some rows have none.

d_call j_call clone_size v_call cdr3_nt cdr3_aa
NA TRBJ2-5 NA TRBV7-3 TGTGCCAGCGCTCCGCGTGGGGCGAGGAGCCTAGAGACCCAGTACTTC CASAPRGARSLETQYF
NA TRBJ2-2 NA TRBV9 TGTGCCAGCAGCGCAATCCCCGTTCAGGGCGGCGGGGAGCTGTTTTTT CASSAIPVQGGGELFF
NA TRBJ1-1 NA TRBV6-5 TGTGCCAGCACCTCCACCGGGACTGGCACTGAAGCTTTCTTT CASTSTGTGTEAFF
TRBD1 TRBJ2-7 once TRBV7-9 TGTGCCAGCAGCTTGTTGGGGCAGGGGGTGACCTACGAGCAGTACTTC CASSLLGQGVTYEQYF
TRBD2 TRBJ2-6 few TRBV13 TGTGCCAGCAGCTCTTCAAGGGAGGGGACTGGGGCCAACGTCCTGACTTTC CASSSSREGTGANVLTF
NA TRBJ2-7 once TRBV29-1 TGCAGCGTTAGGGGACTCCTCTACGAGCAGTACTTC CSVRGLLYEQYF
NA TRBJ1-4 NA TRBV6-1 TGTGCCAGCAGTGAAGGTGGGCAGGCCGAAAAACTGTTTTTT CASSEGGQAEKLFF
TRBD2 TRBJ2-7 NA TRBV9 TGTGCCAGCAGCGTCGGGACTAGCGGGACCTACGAGCAGTACTTC CASSVGTSGTYEQYF
NA TRBJ1-5 NA TRBV28 TGTGCCAGCAACCTGGAGGTCCGGAATCAGCCCCAGCATTTT CASNLEVRNQPQHF
TRBD1 TRBJ2-6 NA TRBV5-8 TGTGCCAGCAGCTTGAATACAGGGGGCGCTGGGGCCAACGTCCTGACTTTC CASSLNTGGAGANVLTF
TRBD2 TRBJ2-3 once TRBV6-1 TGTGCCAGCAGTGTCATGAGCGGGGGAAGCACAGATACGCAGTATTTT CASSVMSGGSTDTQYF
TRBD2 TRBJ2-3 NA TRBV11-2 TGTGCCAGCAGCCCCGGGACTAGGAGGAAGGGGGATACGCAGTATTTT CASSPGTRRKGDTQYF
NA TRBJ1-2 NA TRBV28 TGTGCCAGCAGTCCACTATTGGCCGCGAACAGGGTTGGCTACACCTTC CASSPLLAANRVGYTF
NA TRBJ1-5 NA TRBV18 TGTGCCAGCTCACCATCAGGGGCCTATCAGCCCCAGCATTTT CASSPSGAYQPQHF
NA TRBJ2-7 NA TRBV19 TGTGCCAGTAGTATGCCCAGTTACGAGCAGTACTTC CASSMPSYEQYF
NA TRBJ2-4 NA TRBV2 TGTGCCAGCAGTGAAGGAGGAGCGTACCTGGACATTCAGTACTTC CASSEGGAYLDIQYF
TRBD2 TRBJ2-2 NA TRBV28 TGTGCCAGCAGTTTTAGCGGGGGTTTTACCGGGGAGCTGTTTTTT CASSFSGGFTGELFF
NA TRBJ2-7 NA TRBV19 TGTGCCAGTAGTATGGGGGGGGCCGACGAGCAGTACTTC CASSMGGADEQYF
TRBD1 TRBJ1-1 few TRBV7-2 TGTGCCAGCACCGGGACAGGGGGCGACCCGCGAACACTGATTATTAGGGCTTTCTTT CASTGTGGDPRTLIIRAFF
TRBD2 TRBJ2-3 NA TRBV7-9 TGTGCCAGCAGTTCGAACCCCCCCGGAGCAGCGGGGGATACGCAGTATTTT CASSSNPPGAAGDTQYF
NA TRBJ1-5 NA TRBV6-5 TGTGCCAGCGCCGCCGGGAATCAGCCCCAGCATTTT CASAAGNQPQHF
TRBD2 TRBJ2-3 NA TRBV29-1 TGCAGCGGGGACGGGACTAGCGGCCACACAGATACGCAGTATTTT CSGDGTSGHTDTQYF
NA TRBJ1-1 few TRBV11-2 TGTGCCAGCAGCCGGGGAATCACTGAAGCTTTCTTT CASSRGITEAFF
NA TRBJ1-2 NA TRBV6-5 TGTGCCAGCAGTTACTCTGGCAGGGGAAGCTATGGCTACACCTTC CASSYSGRGSYGYTF
NA TRBJ1-5 NA TRBV28 TGTGCCAGCAGTGTGTATAGCAATCAGCCCCAGCATTTT CASSVYSNQPQHF
NA TRBJ2-5 NA TRBV5-1 TGCGCCAGCAGCTTGGCCATGCCAGTCCAAGAGACCCAGTACTTC CASSLAMPVQETQYF
TRBD1 TRBJ1-1 NA TRBV4-2 TGTGCCAGCAGTCCAGGCCCGACAGGGCTGAACACTGAAGCTTTCTTT CASSPGPTGLNTEAFF
TRBD2 TRBJ2-7 NA TRBV15 TGTGCCACCAGCAGAGCGGGAGGGCCTAACGAGCAGTACTTC CATSRAGGPNEQYF
TRBD1 TRBJ1-4 NA TRBV5-4 TGTGCCAGCAGCCCTCCAGGGGGGTATGAAAAACTGTTTTTT CASSPPGGYEKLFF
TRBD1 TRBJ1-6 once TRBV18 TGTGCCAGCTCAACAGGGGGGAATAATTCACCCCTCCACTTT CASSTGGNNSPLHF
TRBD1 TRBJ2-2 NA TRBV6-6 TGTGCCGGACGACAGGGGGGGAACACCGGGGAGCTGTTTTTT CAGRQGGNTGELFF
TRBD1 TRBJ1-1 NA TRBV5-1 TGCGCCAGCAGCTCCGGACAGGGGGGCGGATTCACTGAAGCTTTCTTT CASSSGQGGGFTEAFF
NA TRBJ2-7 NA TRBV5-4 TGTGCCAGCAGCTTACCACTGGACGAGCAGTACTTC CASSLPLDEQYF
TRBD1 TRBJ2-4 few TRBV7-3 TGTGCCAGCAGCCTCTTCCGGGACAGAGAAGCCAAAAACATTCAGTACTTC CASSLFRDREAKNIQYF
NA TRBJ1-1 few TRBV6-2/TRBV6-3 TGTGCCAGCAGTTACGATCGGAGCATGAACACTGAAGCTTTCTTT CASSYDRSMNTEAFF
NA TRBJ1-2 few TRBV30 TGTGCCTGGAAGCCAGGGAGGGGAGAGTTTGGCTACACCTTC CAWKPGRGEFGYTF
NA TRBJ2-1 NA TRBV11-2 TGTGCCAGCAGCCAGGGGGGAGGCGCCTACAATGAGCAGTTCTTC CASSQGGGAYNEQFF
TRBD2 TRBJ2-3 NA TRBV18 TGTGCCAGCTCACATCCGGGACTAGCTAGCACAGATACGCAGTATTTT CASSHPGLASTDTQYF
NA TRBJ2-7 NA TRBV7-9 TGTGCCAGCAGCCGGAGCGGGCCCTACGAGCAGTACTTC CASSRSGPYEQYF
NA TRBJ2-3 once TRBV1 TGCACCAGCAGTGGGGCTAGCGTTAGCACAGATACGCAGTATTTT CTSSGASVSTDTQYF
TRBD1 TRBJ1-1 NA TRBV7-2 TGTGCCAGCAGCTCACGGACAGGCACTGAAGCTTTCTTT CASSSRTGTEAFF
TRBD1 TRBJ1-5 NA TRBV7-9 TGTGCCAGCAGCGTAGTTGGGACAGGGGAGAATCAGCCCCAGCATTTT CASSVVGTGENQPQHF
TRBD1 TRBJ1-1 NA TRBV9 TGTGCCAGCAGCGTAACAGGGGGTGTCACTGAAGCTTTCTTT CASSVTGGVTEAFF
TRBD2 TRBJ2-2 NA TRBV7-8 TGTGCCAGCAGCTTATATCGCGGCGGGGGAAGAAACACCGGGGAGCTGTTTTTT CASSLYRGGGRNTGELFF
TRBD2 TRBJ2-1 NA TRBV27 TGTGCCAGCAAGTGGACTAGCGGGAGCAATGAGCAGTTCTTC CASKWTSGSNEQFF